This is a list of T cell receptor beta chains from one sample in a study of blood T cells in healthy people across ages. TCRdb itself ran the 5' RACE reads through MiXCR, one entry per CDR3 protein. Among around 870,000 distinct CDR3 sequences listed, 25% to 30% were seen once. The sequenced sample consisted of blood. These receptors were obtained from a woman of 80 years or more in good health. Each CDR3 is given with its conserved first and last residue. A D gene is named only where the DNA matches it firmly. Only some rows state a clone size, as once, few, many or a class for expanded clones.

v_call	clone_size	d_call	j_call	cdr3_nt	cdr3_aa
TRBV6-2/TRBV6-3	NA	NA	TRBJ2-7	TGCGCCAGTCAATGGACACCTCTACCCTACGAGCAGTACTTC	CASQWTPLPYEQYF
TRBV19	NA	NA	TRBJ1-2	TGTGCCAGTTTGTCAGGCCTGTATGGCCACACCTTC	CASLSGLYGHTF
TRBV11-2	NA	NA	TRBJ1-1	TGTGCCAGCAGCTTACACGGGGAAATGAACACTGAAGCTTTCTTT	CASSLHGEMNTEAFF
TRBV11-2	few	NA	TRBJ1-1	TGTGCCAGCAGCTTCTGGCAGGGGCGACGGCGGAACACTGAAGCTTTCTTT	CASSFWQGRRRNTEAFF
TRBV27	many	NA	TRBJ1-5	TGTGCCAGCAGTTTATATCTGGGGGCGGGGGCGGCGTTTCAGCCCCAGCATTTT	CASSLYLGAGAAFQPQHF
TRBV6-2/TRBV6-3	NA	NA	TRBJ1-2	TGTGCCAGCAGTTACAAGCCAGGCTATGGCTACACCTTC	CASSYKPGYGYTF
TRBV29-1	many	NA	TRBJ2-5	TGCAGCGTTAGGGGTGAGACCCAGTACTTC	CSVRGETQYF
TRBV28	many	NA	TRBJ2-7	TGTGCCAGCAGTTTACGGGGATGGTACGAGCAGTACTTC	CASSLRGWYEQYF
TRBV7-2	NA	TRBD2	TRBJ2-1	TGTGCCAGCAGCTCCCCCTGGGCGGGAGGGGACAATGAGCAGTTCTTC	CASSSPWAGGDNEQFF
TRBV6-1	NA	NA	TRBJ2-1	TGTGCCAGTAGTGTGGTAGGGGGGGCGAGAAATAAGCAGTTCTTC	CASSVVGGARNKQFF
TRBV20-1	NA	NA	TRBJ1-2	TGCAGTGCTAGACTGGGCCCCGAAGGCTACACCTTC	CSARLGPEGYTF
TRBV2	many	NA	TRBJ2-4	TGTGCCAGCAGTGGTGGACAGACCCCCTGCGAGTACTTC	CASSGGQTPCEYF
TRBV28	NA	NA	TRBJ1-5	TGTGCCAGCAGTTTAGCGGGGGGTAGTAGCAATCAGCCCCAGCATTTT	CASSLAGGSSNQPQHF
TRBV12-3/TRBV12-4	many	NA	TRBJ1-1	TGTGCCAGCAGTTTCGATGCTGGGAGGCTGAACACTGAAGCTTTCTTT	CASSFDAGRLNTEAFF
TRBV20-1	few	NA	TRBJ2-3	TGCAGTGCACGGACCTGGGGCGTTACAGATACGCAGTATTTT	CSARTWGVTDTQYF
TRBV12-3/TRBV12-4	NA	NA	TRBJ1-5	TGTGCCAGCAGTGCAGAGCAGCAGCCCCAGCATTTT	CASSAEQQPQHF
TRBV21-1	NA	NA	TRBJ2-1	TGTGCCAGCAGCAAAGTTCAGCGGGGGTTTTCTTCCAATGAGCAGTTCTTC	CASSKVQRGFSSNEQFF
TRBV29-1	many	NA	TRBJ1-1	TGCAGCGTTAGGGGCACTGAAGCTTTCTTT	CSVRGTEAFF
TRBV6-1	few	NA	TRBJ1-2	TGTGCCAGCAGTGCCCGTTTGGGGCGGAATGGCTACACCTTC	CASSARLGRNGYTF
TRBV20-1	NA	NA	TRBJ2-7	TGCAGTGCTAGCCGGGGGGCCTTGATCTCCTACAATGAGCAGTACTTC	CSASRGALISYNEQYF
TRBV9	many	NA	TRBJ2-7	TGTGCCAGCAGCGTACTGGACGGCTACGAGCAGTACTTC	CASSVLDGYEQYF
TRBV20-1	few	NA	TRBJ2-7	TGCAGTTTCCGGGACTCCACCTCCTACGAGCAGTACTTC	CSFRDSTSYEQYF
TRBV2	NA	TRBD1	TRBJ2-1	TGTGCCAGCATGACCGGGACAGGGGTTAAACATGAGCAGTTCTTC	CASMTGTGVKHEQFF
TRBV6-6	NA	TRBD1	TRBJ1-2	TGTGCCAGCAGCAACGCGGAGGGGGCTTACAGCTACACCTTC	CASSNAEGAYSYTF
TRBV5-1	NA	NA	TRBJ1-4	TGCGCCAGCAGCGTTGGGACATCGGGGTTTAATGAAAAACTGTTTTTT	CASSVGTSGFNEKLFF
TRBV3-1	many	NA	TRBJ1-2	TGTGCCAGCAGCCAAGCGAGTTTTTATGGCTACACCTTC	CASSQASFYGYTF
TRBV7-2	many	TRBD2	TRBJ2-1	TGTGCCAGCAGCGGTCCTAGCGGGGGGGTGTACAATGAGCAGTTCTTC	CASSGPSGGVYNEQFF
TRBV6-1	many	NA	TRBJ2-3	TGTGCCAGCACACCCGGAGCTACAGATACGCAGTATTTT	CASTPGATDTQYF
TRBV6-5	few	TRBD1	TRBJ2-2	TGTGCCAGCAGTTACTCCTTCGGGACAGCCACCGGGGAGCTGTTTTTT	CASSYSFGTATGELFF
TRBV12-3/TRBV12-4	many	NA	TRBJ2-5	TGTGCCAGCAGCTCCGGGGTGGGCCGGGAGACCCAGTACTTC	CASSSGVGRETQYF
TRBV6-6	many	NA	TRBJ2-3	TGTGCCAGCATGAACGGGGGTTTCACAGATACGCAGTATTTT	CASMNGGFTDTQYF
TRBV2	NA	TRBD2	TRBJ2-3	TGTGCCAGCAGTTCCGGGACTAGCGGGAGTAGAGATACGCAGTATTTT	CASSSGTSGSRDTQYF
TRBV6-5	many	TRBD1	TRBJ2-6	TGTGCCAGCACCTACTCAGGGGGCTTAGTCTCTGGGGCCAACGTCCTGACTTTC	CASTYSGGLVSGANVLTF
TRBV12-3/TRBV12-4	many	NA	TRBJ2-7	TGTGCCAGCAGTTTAGTATGGGGCTACGAGCAGTACTTC	CASSLVWGYEQYF
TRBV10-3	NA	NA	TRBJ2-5	TGTGCCATCAGTGAATGGGCTAACGGGGGAGAGACCCAGTACTTC	CAISEWANGGETQYF
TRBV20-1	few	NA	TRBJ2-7	TGCAGTGCTATGGCTGGGGGGAGGGGGGGATCCTACGAGCAGTACTTC	CSAMAGGRGGSYEQYF
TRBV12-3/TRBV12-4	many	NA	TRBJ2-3	TGTGCCAGCAGTTCAATGACAGCCACAGATACGCAGTATTTT	CASSSMTATDTQYF
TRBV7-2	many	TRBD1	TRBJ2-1	TGTGCCAGCAGCTCCAGTGTCGACAGGGCTCCTGAGCAGTTCTTC	CASSSSVDRAPEQFF
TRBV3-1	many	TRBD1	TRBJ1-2	TGTGCCAGCAGCGACGAGGGGGCTGGAATGGGCTACACCTTC	CASSDEGAGMGYTF
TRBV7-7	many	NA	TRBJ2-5	TGTGCCAGCAGCTTAGGTCACGTCGGGAAGACCCAGTACTTC	CASSLGHVGKTQYF
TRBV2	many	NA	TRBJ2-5	TGTGCCAGCACTCAGCTCCGGGAGACCCAGTACTTC	CASTQLRETQYF
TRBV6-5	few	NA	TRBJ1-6	TGTGCCAGCAGTTTCCAATTACTGGAAAGTGGTTCACCCCTCCACTTT	CASSFQLLESGSPLHF
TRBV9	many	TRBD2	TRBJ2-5	TGTGCCAGCAGCGCCGGGGGGGCGGGTCAAGAGACCCAGTACTTC	CASSAGGAGQETQYF
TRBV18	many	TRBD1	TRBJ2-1	TGTGCCAGCTCACCACAAGGGGACAGGGGGATTGAGCAGTTCTTC	CASSPQGDRGIEQFF
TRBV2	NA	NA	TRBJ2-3	TGTGCCAGCAGTGCGCGGGATCGCGCCACAGATACGCAGTATTTT	CASSARDRATDTQYF
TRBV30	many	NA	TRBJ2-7	TGTGCCTGGAGTCGTGGTTACGAGCAGTACTTC	CAWSRGYEQYF
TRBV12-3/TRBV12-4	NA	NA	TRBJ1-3	TGTGCCAGCAGTTTACAGGGAACTGGAAACACCATATATTTT	CASSLQGTGNTIYF